This T cell receptor beta chain came from a study of blood T cell repertoires in COVID-19. As for the study in general: Nucleic acid was either cDNA or gDNA, and it came from T cells, B-cell-depleted T cells, or PBMCs.

Per the original data handling: Using reference gene primer amplification, nucleated cell counts were estimated. TCRdb keeps only in-frame clones here, not all; method: immunoSEQ multiplex PCR. V and J calls and clone size follow that table, whereas D and trimming were derived from the DNA. The sample has around 40,000 clones; about nine tenths are singletons. The TCR sequence derives from a man aged 50 or older with active COVID-19. Input material: peripheral blood.

CDR3 coding DNA: TGTGCCAGCAGCCAAGGGATACCCGGGACAGGGGCTTCACCCCTCCACTTT. It is translated as CASSQGIPGTGASPLHF. The gene calls are TRBV3-1 (or the pseudogene TRBV3-2) and TRBJ1-6; 10 nucleotides match TRBD1. Germline V gene lookup returns CDR1 LGHDT and CDR2 YNNKEL (reference sequence). CDR3 length: 17 residues. V was clipped by 1 base and J by 9 bases; unmatched bases: 9.